This is a list of T cell receptor beta chains from one sample in a study of Ad26.COV2.S vaccination and SARS-CoV-2 variants. Some clones are missing from TCRdb's copy, which holds only in-frame ones; the method was immunoSEQ multiplex PCR. The profile covers around 320,000 clones, with more than 75% appearing a single time and roughly 3.2% taken by the ten largest. The sample consisted of peripheral blood, taken in a trial of Ad26.COV2.S vaccine versus placebo. Receptors originate from a person aged 18-65 years who received the Ad26.COV2.S COVID-19 vaccine or a placebo. CDR3s leave out the opening cysteine and the closing phenylalanine or tryptophan.

CDR3 protein,V gene,J gene
ASSPQSPALYEQY,TRBV6-2/TRBV6-3,TRBJ2-7
ASSLSGSSTDTQY,TRBV7-8,TRBJ2-3
ASSLRRGGHASSYEQY,TRBV7-9,TRBJ2-7
ASSPIGQTYGYT,TRBV6-5,TRBJ1-2
ASRSGTWPYEQY,TRBV15,TRBJ2-7
ASSDSTSGGQDTQY,TRBV6-4,TRBJ2-3
ASVQGVFSPEAF,TRBV5-5,TRBJ1-1
ASRPGGQRTEAF,TRBV27,TRBJ1-1
ASSVTRSRASEAF,TRBV2,TRBJ1-1
ASSFTALSNQPQH,TRBV7-2,TRBJ1-5
ARSLDIPNYGYT,TRBV5-3,TRBJ1-2
ASSFRTGNTEAF,TRBV5-1,TRBJ1-1